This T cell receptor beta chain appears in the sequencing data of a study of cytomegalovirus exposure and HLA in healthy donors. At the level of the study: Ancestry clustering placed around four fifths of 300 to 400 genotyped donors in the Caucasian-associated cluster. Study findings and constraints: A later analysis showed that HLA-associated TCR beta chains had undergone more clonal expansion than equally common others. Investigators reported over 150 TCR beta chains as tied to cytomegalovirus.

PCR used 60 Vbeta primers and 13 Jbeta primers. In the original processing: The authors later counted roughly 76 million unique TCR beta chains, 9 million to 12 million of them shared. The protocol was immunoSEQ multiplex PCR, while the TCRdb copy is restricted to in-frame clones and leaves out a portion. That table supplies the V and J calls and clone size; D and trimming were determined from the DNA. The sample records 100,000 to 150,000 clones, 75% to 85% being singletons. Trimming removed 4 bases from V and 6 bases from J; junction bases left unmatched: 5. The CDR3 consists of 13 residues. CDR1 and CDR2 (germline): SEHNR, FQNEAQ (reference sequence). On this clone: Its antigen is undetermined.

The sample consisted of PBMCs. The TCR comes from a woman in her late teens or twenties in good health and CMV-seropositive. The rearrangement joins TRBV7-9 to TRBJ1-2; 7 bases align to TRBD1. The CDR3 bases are TGTGCCAGCAGCTCCTCCAGGGGGGATGGCTACACCTTC. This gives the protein CASSSSRGDGYTF.